A single sample is the source of the 15 T cell receptor beta chains below, sequenced in a study of shared clonotypes between healthy human individuals. Some clones are missing from TCRdb's copy, which holds only in-frame ones; the method was immunoSEQ multiplex PCR. The sample consists of 2 million to 2.5 million clones, approximately 93% of them appearing once. The sequenced sample consisted of naive CD4+ T cells from PBMCs. The subset is: CD45RA+ positively selected. These TCRs come from a man between 18 and 29 years old in good health. Some clones in this sample may be carry-over from other donors' samples.

CDR3 sequence: CASSYWDPKNSPLHF. CDR3 coding DNA: TGTGCCAGCAGTTACTGGGACCCGAAGAATTCACCCCTCCACTTT. This sequence joins TRBV6-5 and TRBJ1-6, with D maybe TRBD1 (5 bases). Trimming stripped 1 base from V and 7 bases from J, with 11 bases between. There are 15 residues in the CDR3. The germline CDR1 and CDR2 sequences are MNHEY and SVGAGI.

Details on this clone: This specimen includes other DNA sequences encoding the same CDR3. The chain employs TRBV6-5 and TRBJ2-7; 9 bases map to TRBD1. Germline V gene lookup returns CDR1 MNHEY and CDR2 SVGAGI. V lost 5 bases and J lost 3; bases outside the gene matches: 5. The CDR3 extends over 14 amino acids. The chain's CDR3 is CASSPPGQGYEQYF. CDR3 bases: TGTGCCAGCAGTCCACCGGGACAGGGCTACGAGCAGTACTTC.

This clone was picked up one time. The rearrangement links TRBV4-2 to TRBJ2-2; 14 bases are shared with TRBD2. CDR1 and CDR2 (germline): LGHNA, YNFKEQ. CDR3 length: 17 residues. V dropped 4 bases and J dropped 4; count of bases not matched to a gene: 5. The CDR3 nucleotides are TGTGCCAGCAGCCCGGGACTAGCGGGAGATGTCACCGGGGAGCTGTTTTTT. Translated, it gives CASSPGLAGDVTGELFF.

The chain combines TRBV25-1 with TRBJ2-7, with D tentatively TRBD1 (5 bases). The CDR3 contains 13 residues. CDR1 and CDR2 (germline): MGHDK, SYGVNS. CDR3 DNA: TGTGCGACCCAGGACACTTACATCTACGAGCAGTACTTC. Its protein is CATQDTYIYEQYF.

The chain combines TRBV5-1 with TRBJ1-2; no clear D gene. V lost 0 bases and J 7 bases, leaving 13 bases between the germline ends. Germline loops: CDR1 SGHRS, CDR2 YFSETQ. This CDR3 contains 14 residues. CDR3 sequence (DNA): TGCGCCAGCAGCTTGGGAACGGGGAAGGGTGGCTACACCTTC. As protein: CASSLGTGKGGYTF.

The chain joins TRBV4-2 to TRBJ2-7; no clear D gene. Germline loops: CDR1 LGHNA, CDR2 YNFKEQ. The V end lost 5 bases, the J end lost 7 bases, and 12 bases lay between the germline ends. The CDR3 consists of 12 residues. CDR3 nucleotide sequence: TGTGCCAGCAGCAGTTTTCAACGGGAGCAGTACTTC. It yields the protein CASSSFQREQYF.

The rearrangement links TRBV7-9 to TRBJ2-3; TRBD2 agrees at 7 bases. The CDR3 is made up of 15 amino acids. J lost 0 bases, V lost 2 bases, and 2 bases had no gene match. The germline V gene encodes CDR1 SEHNR and CDR2 FQNEAQ (reference sequence). The CDR3: CASSLWTRSTDTQYF. The CDR3 region has the DNA TGTGCCAGCAGCTTATGGACTAGGAGCACAGATACGCAGTATTTT. Together with reference TRBV7-9 and TRBJ2-3, the CDR3 gives the full variable domain: DTGVSQNPRHKITKRGQNVTFRCDPISEHNRLYWYRQTLGQGPEFLTYFQNEAQLEKSRLLSDRFSAERPKGSFSTLEIQRTEQGDSAMYLCASSLWTRSTDTQYFGPGTRLTVL.

The rearrangement uses TRBV5-1 and TRBJ2-7; tentatively, D is TRBD2 (5 bases). CDR1 is SGHRS, CDR2 YFSETQ, per germline. The CDR3 is 13 amino acids. Deletions cut 8 bases from V and 3 bases from J, with 15 bases between. The CDR3 nucleotides read TGCGCCAGTTCCAACCTCGGGAACTACGAGCAGTACTTC. This codes for CASSNLGNYEQYF.

The chain recombines TRBV25-1 with TRBJ2-1, with no clear D. Trimming stripped 5 bases from V and 0 bases from J, with 8 bases between. CDR1 and CDR2 from the germline V gene are MGHDK and SYGVNS. The CDR3 runs 14 residues. The CDR3 spells CASSLDSSYNEQFF. CDR3 DNA: TGTGCCAGCAGTCTGGATAGCTCCTACAATGAGCAGTTCTTC.

The CDR3 loop is CASSLMTGVNEQFF. CDR3 bases: TGCGCCAGCAGCCTCATGACAGGGGTCAATGAGCAGTTCTTC. The rearrangement links TRBV5-1 to TRBJ2-1; 8 bases are a match to TRBD1. V was pared by 4 bases and J by 6 bases, with 6 bases of the junction left unmatched. Germline values: CDR1 SGHRS, CDR2 YFSETQ. This CDR3 spans 14 amino acids. Full variable domain (remainder filled in from reference TRBV5-1 and TRBJ2-1): KAGVTQTPRYLIKTRGQQVTLSCSPISGHRSVSWYQQTPGQGLQFLFEYFSETQRNKGNFPGRFSGRQFSNSRSEMNVSTLELGDSALYLCASSLMTGVNEQFFGPGTRLTVL.

This sequence joins TRBV29-1 and TRBJ2-5, with unresolved D. This CDR3 spans 14 amino acids. Trimming pared 5 bases from V and 2 bases from J, leaving 15 bases between. The germline gives CDR1 SQVTM, CDR2 ANQGSEA. The CDR3 loop reads CSVIGLSAQETQYF. The CDR3 bases are TGCAGCGTTATAGGTTTGAGCGCTCAAGAGACCCAGTACTTC.

In DNA, the CDR3 is TGTGCCAGCAGTCTCATCGGACAGCCCATGGGCTCCTACGAGCAGTACTTC. Its translation: CASSLIGQPMGSYEQYF. V is TRBV28 and J is TRBJ2-7; D possibly corresponds to TRBD1 (6 bases). CDR3 length: 17 amino acids. The germline V gene has CDR1 MDHEN and CDR2 SYDVKM. V was clipped by 5 bases and J by 0 bases, with 20 bases between them.

V and J are TRBV30 and TRBJ1-1; D is undetermined. Germline V gene sequence: CDR1 GTSNPN, CDR2 SVGIG (reference sequence). CDR3 size: 11 residues. Trimming took off 4 bases at V and 6 bases at J, with 9 bases between the two ends. The CDR3 DNA follows: TGTGCCTGGATCGCGAGGCCTGAAGCTTTCTTT. Translation gives CAWIARPEAFF.

This chain links TRBV5-1 with TRBJ1-3; no reliable D call. Germline CDR1 reads SGHRS; CDR2 reads YFSETQ. The CDR3 runs 16 residues. The germline V and J ends were trimmed by 0 bases and 0 bases, with 10 bases remaining between them. This CDR3 is CASSLGRTDSGNTIYF. The DNA of the CDR3 is TGCGCCAGCAGCTTGGGGCGGACTGACTCTGGAAACACCATATATTTT.

CDR3 loop: CASSADIDQETQYF. CDR3 bases: TGTGCCAGCAGCGCAGACATCGACCAAGAGACCCAGTACTTC. The chain carries TRBV9 and TRBJ2-5; D unresolved. This CDR3 contains 14 residues. Germline CDR1 SGDLS, CDR2 YYNGEE. V lost 3 bases to trimming and J lost 0 bases, with 9 bases between them.